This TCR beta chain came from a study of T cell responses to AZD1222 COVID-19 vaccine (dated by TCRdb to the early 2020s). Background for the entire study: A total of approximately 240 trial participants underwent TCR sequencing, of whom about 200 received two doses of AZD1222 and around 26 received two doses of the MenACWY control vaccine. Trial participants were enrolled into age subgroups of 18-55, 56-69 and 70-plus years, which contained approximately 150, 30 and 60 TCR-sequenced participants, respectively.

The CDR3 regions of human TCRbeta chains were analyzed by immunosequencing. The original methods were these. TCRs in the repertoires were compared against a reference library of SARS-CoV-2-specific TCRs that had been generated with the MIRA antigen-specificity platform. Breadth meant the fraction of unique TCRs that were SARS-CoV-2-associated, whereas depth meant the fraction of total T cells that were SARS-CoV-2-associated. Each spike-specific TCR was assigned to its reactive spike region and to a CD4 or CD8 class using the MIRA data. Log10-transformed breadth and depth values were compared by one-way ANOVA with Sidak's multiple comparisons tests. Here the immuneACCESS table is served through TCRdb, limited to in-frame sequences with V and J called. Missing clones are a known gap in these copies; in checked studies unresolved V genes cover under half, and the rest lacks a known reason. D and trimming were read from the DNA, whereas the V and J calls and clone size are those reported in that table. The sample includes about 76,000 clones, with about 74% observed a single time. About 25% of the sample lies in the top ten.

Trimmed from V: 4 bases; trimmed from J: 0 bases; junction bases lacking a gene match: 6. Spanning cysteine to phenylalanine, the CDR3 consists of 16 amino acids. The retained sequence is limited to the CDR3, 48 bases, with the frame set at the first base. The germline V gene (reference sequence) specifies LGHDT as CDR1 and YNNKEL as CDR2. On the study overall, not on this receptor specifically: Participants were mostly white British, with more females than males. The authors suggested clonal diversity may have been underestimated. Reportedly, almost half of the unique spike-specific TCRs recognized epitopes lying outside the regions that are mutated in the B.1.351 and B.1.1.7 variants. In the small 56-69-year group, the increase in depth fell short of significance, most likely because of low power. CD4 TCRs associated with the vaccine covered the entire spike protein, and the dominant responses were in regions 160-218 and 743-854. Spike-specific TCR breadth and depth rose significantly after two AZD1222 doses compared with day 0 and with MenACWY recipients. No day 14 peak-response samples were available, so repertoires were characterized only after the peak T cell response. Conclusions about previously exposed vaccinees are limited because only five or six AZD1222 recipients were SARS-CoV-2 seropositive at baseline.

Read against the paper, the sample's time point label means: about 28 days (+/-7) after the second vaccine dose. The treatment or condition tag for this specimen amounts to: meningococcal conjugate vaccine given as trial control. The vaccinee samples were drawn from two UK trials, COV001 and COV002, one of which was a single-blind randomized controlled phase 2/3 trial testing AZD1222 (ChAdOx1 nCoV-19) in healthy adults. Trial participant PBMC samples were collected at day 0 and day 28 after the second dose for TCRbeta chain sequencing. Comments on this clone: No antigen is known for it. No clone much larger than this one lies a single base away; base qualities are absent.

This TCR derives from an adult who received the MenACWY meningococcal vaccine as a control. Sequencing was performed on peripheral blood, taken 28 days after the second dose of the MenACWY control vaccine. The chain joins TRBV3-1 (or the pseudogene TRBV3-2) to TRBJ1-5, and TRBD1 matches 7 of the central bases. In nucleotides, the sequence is TGTGCCAGCAGCCCCGGACAGGATTATAGCAATCAGCCCCAGCATTTT. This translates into CASSPGQDYSNQPQHF.